Each of the 10 T cell receptor beta chains below was sequenced from the same sample in a study of T cell responses to AZD1222 COVID-19 vaccine. Repertoires were generated with immunoSEQ multiplex PCR, while TCRdb's copy carries only in-frame clones and drops some. The sample lists roughly 150,000 clones; around 89% were seen once. Here the sequenced sample was peripheral blood, taken on day 0 of AZD1222 vaccination. The receptors were gathered from an adult in good health.

The chain uses TRBV10-3 and TRBJ2-7; possibly TRBD1 for D (7 bases). This CDR3 region has 16 residues. Germline lookup yields CDR1 ENHRY and CDR2 SYGVKD. Between the trimmed V and J ends, which lost 2 bases and 10 bases, there was a span of 24 bases. The CDR3 region is CAISEPGGQRQGYQYF. The CDR3 DNA is TGTGCCATCAGTGAGCCAGGGGGGCAGCGTCAGGGTTACCAGTACTTC.

This rearrangement joins TRBV5-6 to TRBJ2-3; D is uncertain. V was shortened by 0 bases and J by 4 bases, with 9 bases between the two germline ends. Germline lookup yields CDR1 SGHDT and CDR2 YYEEEE. The CDR3 is 14 residues long. The CDR3 bases are TGTGCCAGCAGCTTGGGAAGCTTGTCAGATACGCAGTATTTT. It codes for CASSLGSLSDTQYF.

The chain uses TRBV28 and TRBJ2-7, with D maybe TRBD1 (6 bases). The CDR3 is 14 amino acids. Trimming cost V 4 bases and J 6 bases, with 16 bases left between them. Germline CDR1 MDHEN, CDR2 SYDVKM. The CDR3 protein is CASSSGDGPSEQYF. The CDR3 coding sequence is TGTGCCAGCAGTTCAGGGGATGGCCCCTCCGAGCAGTACTTC.

The gene calls are TRBV18 and TRBJ1-1; maybe TRBD1 (5 bases). This CDR3 region has 15 residues. Germline CDR1 is KGHSH and CDR2 is LQKENI. V was shortened by 6 bases and J by 0 bases, with 14 bases between the two germline ends. CDR3 protein: CASSPWGTVNTEAFF. As DNA, the CDR3 is TGTGCCAGCTCCCCGTGGGGGACGGTGAACACTGAAGCTTTCTTT.

This clone was recorded only once. The sample carries other DNA sequences with the same CDR3. The chain is built from TRBV24-1 and TRBJ2-1, with TRBD2 matching over 8 bases. With V trimmed by 5 bases and J by 0 bases, 5 bases remained unmatched. This CDR3 is 16 amino acids long. The germline gives CDR1 KGHDR, CDR2 SFDVKD. The CDR3 spells CATSGAGGRSYNEQFF. The CDR3 nucleotides are TGTGCCACCAGTGGGGCGGGAGGACGCTCCTACAATGAGCAGTTCTTC.

V and J are TRBV28 and TRBJ1-2; possible D gene TRBD1, 6 bases. Germline lookup yields CDR1 MDHEN and CDR2 SYDVKM. This CDR3 region has 13 residues. V gave up 3 bases and J gave up 4 bases, with 9 bases separating them. The CDR3, as DNA: TGTGCCAGCAGTTTTGGGGGCGGCTATGGCTACACCTTC. It translates to CASSFGGGYGYTF.

This sequence joins TRBV19 and TRBJ2-1; TRBD2 matches 15 bases. The CDR3 runs to 15 residues. Germline V gives CDR1 LNHDA, CDR2 SQIVND (reference sequence). The V gene end was trimmed by 7 bases and the J gene end by 10 bases; junction bases not matched to a gene: 8. CDR3 in DNA: TGTGCCAGTAAGAGGACTAGCGGGAGGGAAGGCGAGCAGTTCTTC. Protein sequence: CASKRTSGREGEQFF.

The chain uses TRBV28 and TRBJ1-5; no firm D call. Trimming cost V 3 bases and J 0 bases, with 15 bases left between them. The CDR3 loop spans 17 amino acids. Germline loops: CDR1 MDHEN, CDR2 SYDVKM. CDR3 DNA sequence: TGTGCCAGCAGTTTTGGTGGGAGGACTTATAGCAATCAGCCCCAGCATTTT. Translated: CASSFGGRTYSNQPQHF.

The CDR3 loop is CASSLLRGSGANVLTF. CDR3 nucleotide sequence: TGTGCCAGCAGTCTCCTAAGGGGTTCCGGGGCCAACGTCCTGACTTTC. V is TRBV2 and J is TRBJ2-6, with D perhaps TRBD1 (5 bases). The V end was cut by 5 bases, the J end by 4 bases, with 15 bases between. Germline V gene sequence: CDR1 SNHLY, CDR2 FYNNEI. CDR3 size: 16 residues. Combining the CDR3 with reference TRBV2 and TRBJ2-6 gives the whole variable domain EPEVTQTPSHQVTQMGQEVILRCVPISNHLYFYWYRQILGQKVEFLVSFYNNEISEKSEIFDDQFSVERPDGSNFTLKIRSTKLEDSAMYFCASSLLRGSGANVLTFGAGSRLTVL.

V gene TRBV6-2 or TRBV6-3 combines with J gene TRBJ2-1; D remains unclear. In germline, CDR1 is MNHEY, CDR2 SVGEGT. This CDR3 spans 12 amino acids. V was cut by 6 bases and J by 10 bases, with 13 bases left in between. The DNA for the CDR3 is TGTGCCAGCAGCGTGGGGTTAGGGGAGCAGTTCTTC. This translates into CASSVGLGEQFF.